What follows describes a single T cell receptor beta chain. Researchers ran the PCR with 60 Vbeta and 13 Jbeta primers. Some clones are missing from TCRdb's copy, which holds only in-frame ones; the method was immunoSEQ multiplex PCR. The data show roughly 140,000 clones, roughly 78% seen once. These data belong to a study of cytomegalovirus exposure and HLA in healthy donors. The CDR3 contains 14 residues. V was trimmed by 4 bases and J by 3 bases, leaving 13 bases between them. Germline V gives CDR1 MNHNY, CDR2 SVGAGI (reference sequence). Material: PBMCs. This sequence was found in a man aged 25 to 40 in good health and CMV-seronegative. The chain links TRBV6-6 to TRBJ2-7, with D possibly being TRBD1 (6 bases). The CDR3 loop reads CASSSGQIFYEQYF. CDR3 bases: TGTGCCAGCAGTTCCGGACAGATCTTCTACGAGCAGTACTTC.